This entry lists 7 T cell receptor beta chains sequenced from one sample in a study of blood T cell repertoires in COVID-19. Assay used: immunoSEQ multiplex PCR; TCRdb lists only in-frame clones, some missing. This sample has 130,000 to 150,000 clones; roughly 86% occur once, and the top ten carry about 2%. Sequenced sample: peripheral blood. All receptors come from a human donor in a cohort sampled during active COVID-19.

This clone has a handful of counts. CDR3 bases: TGTGCCAGCAGGGAGGCCCCTGGAAACACCATATATTTT. Translation gives CASREAPGNTIYF. J is TRBJ1-3 and V is TRBV13; no definite D call. CDR3 length: 13 amino acids. V lost 6 bases, J lost 2 bases, and 8 bases lay in between. Germline CDR1 PRHDT, CDR2 FYEKMQ (reference sequence).

This chain uses TRBV11-2 with TRBJ2-7, with 12 bases identical to TRBD2. CDR1 is SGHAT and CDR2 is FQNNGV in the germline V gene. V shed 5 bases, J shed 3 bases, and the junction held 2 bases outside the gene matches. The CDR3 is 14 amino acids. CDR3 sequence: CASSLLAGGYEQYF. The CDR3 DNA reads as TGTGCCAGCAGCCTACTAGCGGGGGGCTACGAGCAGTACTTC.

The chain has TRBV4-2 and TRBJ1-3; D not resolved. The CDR3 contains 16 residues. V was shortened by 0 bases and J by 2 bases, with 11 bases between the two germline ends. Per germline, CDR1 LGHNA and CDR2 YNFKEQ. The CDR3 sequence: CASSQEMGVAGNTIYF. DNA for the CDR3: TGTGCCAGCAGCCAAGAAATGGGAGTGGCTGGAAACACCATATATTTT.

This clone occurred once. The chain joins TRBV2 to TRBJ1-5, with D hard to call. In germline, CDR1 is SNHLY, CDR2 FYNNEI. Trimming pared 2 bases from V and 8 bases from J, leaving 16 bases between. The CDR3 spans 15 residues. Here the CDR3 DNA reads TGTGCCAGCAGTGAATGGGAGGGCCCAAGGGAGCCCCAGCATTTT. Translation gives CASSEWEGPREPQHF.

The chain couples TRBV4-2 to TRBJ2-1; 8 bases line up with TRBD2. Looked up from germline, CDR1 is LGHNA and CDR2 is YNFKEQ. The junction had 10 bases not matched to a gene; V was cut back by 2 bases and J by 1 base. This CDR3 is built from 18 residues. The CDR3 DNA follows: TGTGCCAGCAGCCAAAACCCAGGGGCGGGGGGTTCCTACAATGAGCAGTTCTTC. Its protein is CASSQNPGAGGSYNEQFF.

This clone showed up just a few times. The genes are TRBV28 and TRBJ2-5; D possibly corresponds to TRBD2 (6 bases). Trimming took off 6 bases at V and 5 bases at J, with 22 bases between the two ends. CDR1 MDHEN and CDR2 SYDVKM come from the germline V gene. The CDR3 is 16 residues long. The CDR3 DNA reads TGTGCCAGCAGGCGACCGGGAGACGGCCTGAGGGAGACCCAGTACTTC. Amino acids: CASRRPGDGLRETQYF.

This rearrangement joins TRBV6-6 to TRBJ1-3, with TRBD1 identical over 7 bases. The CDR3 consists of 17 residues. J was trimmed by 2 bases and V by 5 bases; bases with no gene match: 12. Germline CDR1 MNHNY, CDR2 SVGAGI (reference sequence). The CDR3 DNA reads TGTGCCAGCAGTCGAAACACAGGGGAAGTACCTGGAAACACCATATATTTT. Translated: CASSRNTGEVPGNTIYF.